This T cell receptor (beta chain) was identified during a study of Ad26.COV2.S vaccination and SARS-CoV-2 variants. Trimming removed 4 bases at V and 5 bases at J, with 11 bases between. Per the germline V gene, CDR1 is MNHEY and CDR2 is SVGAGI. The CDR3 spans 13 residues. Indicated treatment: some 20 received Ad26.COV2.S at low or high dose, single or two shots; about five received placebo; per-sample allocation not given. Sampling took place 63 days after the first vaccine or placebo injection. What was given as vaccine was an Ad26 vector encoding Wuhan-strain SARS-CoV-2 spike. The protocol was immunoSEQ multiplex PCR, while the TCRdb copy is restricted to in-frame clones and leaves out a portion. The sample comprises roughly 700,000 clones, approximately 88% of which are singletons, and around 1.5% rests with the top ten.

This specimen was peripheral blood, taken in a trial of Ad26.COV2.S vaccine versus placebo. This clonotype was sampled from a person aged 18-60 years who received the Ad26.COV2.S COVID-19 vaccine or a placebo. This chain joins TRBV6-5 and TRBJ2-5; D gene unclear. CDR3: CASSSVLHETQYF. Written as DNA, the CDR3 is TGTGCCAGCAGTTCCGTCCTCCACGAGACCCAGTACTTC.